This TCR beta chain was profiled in a study of blood T cell repertoires in COVID-19. Background on the study: Italy, Spain and the United States were the sources of the convalescent and acute COVID-19 samples. Sources were T cells, B-cell-depleted T cells, or PBMCs; the material itself was cDNA or gDNA.

This clone turned up a few times. Per the authors' pipeline: Reference gene primer amplification yielded estimated nucleated cell counts. Here immunoSEQ multiplex PCR was the method, and the copy in TCRdb shows in-frame clones only, minus some. Clonal size and the V and J genes are those of that table, whereas D and trimming came from the DNA. The table shows about 140,000 clones, with roughly 90% occurring only once. Germline loops: CDR1 MRHNA, CDR2 SNTAGT. The CDR3 is made up of 16 amino acids. Trimming removed 3 bases from V and 6 bases from J; junction bases left unmatched: 10. This chain uses TRBV6-4 with TRBJ2-1; 8 positions match TRBD1. This sequence was found in a woman aged 45-65 years with acute or convalescent COVID-19. The specimen was peripheral blood. The CDR3 loop is CASSEGGRGPINEQFF. CDR3 in DNA: TGTGCCAGCAGTGAAGGGGGCAGGGGGCCGATCAATGAGCAGTTCTTC.